The text below deals with one TCR beta chain. The sample comes from a study of blood T cell repertoires in COVID-19. TCRdb's copy holds only in-frame clones and misses some; the assay was immunoSEQ multiplex PCR. The data contain fewer than 350,000 clones, around 90% of them singletons. Looked up from germline, CDR1 is LGHDT and CDR2 is YNNKEL (reference sequence). V lost 4 bases and J 2 bases, leaving 11 bases between the germline ends. The CDR3 runs 14 residues. The clonotype comes from a man aged 55 to 70 who had recovered from COVID-19. J is TRBJ1-1 and V is TRBV3-1 (or the pseudogene TRBV3-2); D not certain. The material sequenced was PBMCs or T cells enriched from blood (not recorded which). CDR3 nucleotide sequence: TGTGCCAGCAGCCGAGTTTCCGGTAACACTGAAGCTTTCTTT. It specifies CASSRVSGNTEAFF.